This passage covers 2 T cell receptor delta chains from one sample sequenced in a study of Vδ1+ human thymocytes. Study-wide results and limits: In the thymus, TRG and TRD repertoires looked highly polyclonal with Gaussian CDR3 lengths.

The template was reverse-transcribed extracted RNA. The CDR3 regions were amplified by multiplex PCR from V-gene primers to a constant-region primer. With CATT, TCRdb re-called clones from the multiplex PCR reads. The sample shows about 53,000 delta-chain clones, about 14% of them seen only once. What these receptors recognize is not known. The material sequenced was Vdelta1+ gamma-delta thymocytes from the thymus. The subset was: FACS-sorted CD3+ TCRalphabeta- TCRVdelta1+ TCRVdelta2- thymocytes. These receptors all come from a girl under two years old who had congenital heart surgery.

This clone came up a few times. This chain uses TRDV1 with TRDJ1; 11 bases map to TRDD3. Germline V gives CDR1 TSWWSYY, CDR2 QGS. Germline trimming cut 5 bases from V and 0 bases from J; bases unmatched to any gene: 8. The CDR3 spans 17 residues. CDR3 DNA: TGTGCTCTTGGGTTGCTGGGGGATACCCCGTACACCGATAAACTCATCTTT. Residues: CALGLLGDTPYTDKLIF.

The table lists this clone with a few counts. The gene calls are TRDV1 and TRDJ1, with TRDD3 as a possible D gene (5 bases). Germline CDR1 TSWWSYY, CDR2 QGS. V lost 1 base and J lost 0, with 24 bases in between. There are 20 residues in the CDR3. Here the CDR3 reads CALGERSHVTGGIYTDKLIF. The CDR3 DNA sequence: TGTGCTCTTGGGGAACGTTCCCATGTAACTGGAGGCATATACACCGATAAACTCATCTTT.